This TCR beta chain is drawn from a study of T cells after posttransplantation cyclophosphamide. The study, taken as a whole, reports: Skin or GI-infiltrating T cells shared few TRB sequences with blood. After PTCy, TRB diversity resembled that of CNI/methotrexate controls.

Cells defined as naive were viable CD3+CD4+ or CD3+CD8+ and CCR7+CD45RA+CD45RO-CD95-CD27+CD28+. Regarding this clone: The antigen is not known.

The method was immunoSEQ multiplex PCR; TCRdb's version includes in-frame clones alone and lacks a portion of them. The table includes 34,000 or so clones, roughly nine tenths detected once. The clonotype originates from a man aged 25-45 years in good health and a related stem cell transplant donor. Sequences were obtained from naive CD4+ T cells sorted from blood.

The CDR3 region has the DNA TGCAGCGGTACGGAACCCAGGGTAGGCCAGCAGAATGAGCAGTTCTTC. Residues: CSGTEPRVGQQNEQFF. The V call is TRBV29-1, the J call TRBJ2-1; a possible D gene is TRBD1 (5 bases). Per the germline V gene, CDR1 is SQVTM and CDR2 is ANQGSEA. The CDR3 consists of 16 residues. V shed 7 bases and J shed 7 bases, with 26 bases lying between them.